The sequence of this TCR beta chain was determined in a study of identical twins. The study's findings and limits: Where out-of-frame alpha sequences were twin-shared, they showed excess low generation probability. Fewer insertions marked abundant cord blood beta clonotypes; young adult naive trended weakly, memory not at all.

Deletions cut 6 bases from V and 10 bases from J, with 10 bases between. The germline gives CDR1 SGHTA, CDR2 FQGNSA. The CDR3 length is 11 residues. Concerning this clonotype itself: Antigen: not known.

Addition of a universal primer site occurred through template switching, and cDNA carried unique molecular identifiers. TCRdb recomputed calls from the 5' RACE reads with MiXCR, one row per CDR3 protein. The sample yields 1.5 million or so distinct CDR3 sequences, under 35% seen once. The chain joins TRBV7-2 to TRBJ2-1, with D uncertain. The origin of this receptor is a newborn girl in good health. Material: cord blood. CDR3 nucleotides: TGTGCCAGCAGTAAGACAAAGGAGCAGTTCTTC. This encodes CASSKTKEQFF.